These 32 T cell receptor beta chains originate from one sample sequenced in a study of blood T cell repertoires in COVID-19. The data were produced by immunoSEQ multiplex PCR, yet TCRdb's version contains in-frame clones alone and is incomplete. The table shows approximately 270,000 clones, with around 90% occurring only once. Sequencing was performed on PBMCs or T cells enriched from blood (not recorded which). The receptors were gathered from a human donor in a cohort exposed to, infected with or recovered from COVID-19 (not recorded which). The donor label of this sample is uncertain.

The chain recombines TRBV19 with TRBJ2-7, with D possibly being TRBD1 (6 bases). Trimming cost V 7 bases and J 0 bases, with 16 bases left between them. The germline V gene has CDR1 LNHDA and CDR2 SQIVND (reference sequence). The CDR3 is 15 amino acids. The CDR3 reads CASTDTGTSSYEQYF. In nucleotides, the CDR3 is TGTGCCAGTACCGACACCGGGACAAGCTCCTACGAGCAGTACTTC.

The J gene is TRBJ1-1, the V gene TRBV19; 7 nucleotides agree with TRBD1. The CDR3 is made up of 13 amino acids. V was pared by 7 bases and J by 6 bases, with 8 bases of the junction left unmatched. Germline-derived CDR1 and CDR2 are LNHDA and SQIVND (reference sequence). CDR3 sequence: CASIDRVGAEAFF. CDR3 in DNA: TGTGCCAGTATTGACAGGGTTGGCGCTGAAGCTTTCTTT.

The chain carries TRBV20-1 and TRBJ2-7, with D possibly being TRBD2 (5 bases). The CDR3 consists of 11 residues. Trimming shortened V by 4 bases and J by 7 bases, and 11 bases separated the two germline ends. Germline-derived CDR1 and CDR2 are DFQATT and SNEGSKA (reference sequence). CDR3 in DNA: TGCAGTGCTACGAGGGCGCGGGAGCAGTACTTC. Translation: CSATRAREQYF.

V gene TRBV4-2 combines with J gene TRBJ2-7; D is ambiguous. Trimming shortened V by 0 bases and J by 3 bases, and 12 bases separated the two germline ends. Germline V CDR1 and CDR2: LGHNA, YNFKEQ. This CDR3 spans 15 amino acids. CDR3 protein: CASSQENAGFYEQYF. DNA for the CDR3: TGTGCCAGCAGCCAAGAGAACGCAGGATTCTACGAGCAGTACTTC.

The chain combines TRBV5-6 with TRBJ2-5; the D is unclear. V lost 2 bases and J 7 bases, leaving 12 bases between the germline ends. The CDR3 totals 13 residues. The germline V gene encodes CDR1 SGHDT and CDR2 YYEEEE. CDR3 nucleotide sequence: TGTGCCAGCAGCTTTGAAGCGTCCGGGACCCAGTACTTC. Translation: CASSFEASGTQYF.

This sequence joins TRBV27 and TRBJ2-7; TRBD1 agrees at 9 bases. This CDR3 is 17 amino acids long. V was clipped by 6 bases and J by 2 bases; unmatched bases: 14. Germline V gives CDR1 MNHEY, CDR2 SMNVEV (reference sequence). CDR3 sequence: CASSCLTSDRGAYEQYF. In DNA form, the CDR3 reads TGTGCCAGCAGCTGCCTAACATCGGACAGGGGTGCCTACGAGCAGTACTTC.

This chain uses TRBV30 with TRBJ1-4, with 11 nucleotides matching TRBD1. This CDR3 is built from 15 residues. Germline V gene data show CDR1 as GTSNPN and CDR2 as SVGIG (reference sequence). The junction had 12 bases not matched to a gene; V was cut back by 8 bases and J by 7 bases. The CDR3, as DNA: TGTGCCGGATGGACAGGGGGCGTCGGAAGTGAAAAACTGTTTTTT. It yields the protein CAGWTGGVGSEKLFF.

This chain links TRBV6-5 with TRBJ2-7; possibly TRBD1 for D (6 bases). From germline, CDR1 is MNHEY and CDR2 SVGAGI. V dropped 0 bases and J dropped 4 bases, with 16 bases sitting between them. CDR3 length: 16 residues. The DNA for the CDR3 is TGTGCCAGCAGTTACTCCTCCGGGACAACGACGTACGAGCAGTACTTC. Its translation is CASSYSSGTTTYEQYF.

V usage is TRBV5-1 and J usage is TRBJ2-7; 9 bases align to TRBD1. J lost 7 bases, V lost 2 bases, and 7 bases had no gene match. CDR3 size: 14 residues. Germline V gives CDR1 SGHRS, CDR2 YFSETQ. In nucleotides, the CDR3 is TGCGCCAGCAGCTTCTGGGACAGGGAATCGGAGCAGTACTTC. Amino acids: CASSFWDRESEQYF.

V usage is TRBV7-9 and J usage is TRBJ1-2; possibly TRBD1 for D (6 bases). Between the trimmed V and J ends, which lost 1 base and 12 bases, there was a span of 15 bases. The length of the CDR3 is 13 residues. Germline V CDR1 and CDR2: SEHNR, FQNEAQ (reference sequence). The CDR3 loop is CASSLEQGRRNTF. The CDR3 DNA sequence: TGTGCCAGCAGCTTAGAACAGGGTCGTCGAAACACCTTC. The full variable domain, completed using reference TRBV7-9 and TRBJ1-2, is DTGVSQNPRHKITKRGQNVTFRCDPISEHNRLYWYRQTLGQGPEFLTYFQNEAQLEKSRLLSDRFSAERPKGSFSTLEIQRTEQGDSAMYLCASSLEQGRRNTFGSGTRLTVV.

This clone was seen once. CDR3: CASSVEQGNTYEQYF. The CDR3 region has the DNA TGTGCCAGCAGCGTAGAACAGGGGAATACCTACGAGCAGTACTTC. The chain recombines TRBV9 with TRBJ2-7; TRBD1 aligns across 7 bases. Per the germline V gene, CDR1 is SGDLS and CDR2 is YYNGEE. J gave up 2 bases and V 0 bases, and 5 bases lay outside the gene matches. CDR3 length: 15 residues.

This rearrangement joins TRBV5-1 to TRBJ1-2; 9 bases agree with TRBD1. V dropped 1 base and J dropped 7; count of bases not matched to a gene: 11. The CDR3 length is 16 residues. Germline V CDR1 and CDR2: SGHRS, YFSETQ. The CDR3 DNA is TGCGCCAGCAGCTTGAGGGACAGGGAGTCCCCGAGTGGCTACACCTTC. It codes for CASSLRDRESPSGYTF.

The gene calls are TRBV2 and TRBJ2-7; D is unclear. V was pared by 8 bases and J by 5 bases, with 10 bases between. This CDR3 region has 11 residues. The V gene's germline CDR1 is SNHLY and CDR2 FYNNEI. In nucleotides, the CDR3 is TGTGCCAGCTGCAGGTTCCACGAGCAGTACTTC. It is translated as CASCRFHEQYF.

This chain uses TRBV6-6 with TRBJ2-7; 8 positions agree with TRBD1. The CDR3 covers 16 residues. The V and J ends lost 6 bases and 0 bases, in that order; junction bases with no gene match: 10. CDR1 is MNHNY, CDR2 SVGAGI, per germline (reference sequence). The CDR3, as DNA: TGTGCCAGCAGCCGATCCGGACAGGGCGACTCCTACGAGCAGTACTTC. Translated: CASSRSGQGDSYEQYF.

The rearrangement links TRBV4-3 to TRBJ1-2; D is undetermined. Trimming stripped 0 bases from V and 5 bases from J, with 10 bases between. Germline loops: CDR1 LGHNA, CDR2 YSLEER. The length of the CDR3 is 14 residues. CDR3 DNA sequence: TGCGCCAGCAGCCAAGATATGAGGGATTATGGCTACACCTTC. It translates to CASSQDMRDYGYTF.

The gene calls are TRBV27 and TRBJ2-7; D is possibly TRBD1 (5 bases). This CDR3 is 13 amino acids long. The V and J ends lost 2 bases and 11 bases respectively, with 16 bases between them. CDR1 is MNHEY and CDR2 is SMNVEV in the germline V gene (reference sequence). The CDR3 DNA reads TGTGCCAGCAGTTTAAAAGGCTCTCTAGGGGAGTACTTC. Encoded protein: CASSLKGSLGEYF.

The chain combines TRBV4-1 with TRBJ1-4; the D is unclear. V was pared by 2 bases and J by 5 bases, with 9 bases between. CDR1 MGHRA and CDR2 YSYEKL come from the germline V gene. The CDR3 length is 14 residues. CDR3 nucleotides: TGCGCCAGCAGCCAACGAGACGGGAATGAAAAACTGTTTTTT. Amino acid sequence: CASSQRDGNEKLFF.

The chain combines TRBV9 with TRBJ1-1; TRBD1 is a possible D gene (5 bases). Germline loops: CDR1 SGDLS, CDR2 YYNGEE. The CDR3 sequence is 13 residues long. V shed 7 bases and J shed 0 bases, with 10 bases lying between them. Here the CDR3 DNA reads TGTGCCAGCGGGGCAGGGATGAACACTGAAGCTTTCTTT. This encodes CASGAGMNTEAFF.

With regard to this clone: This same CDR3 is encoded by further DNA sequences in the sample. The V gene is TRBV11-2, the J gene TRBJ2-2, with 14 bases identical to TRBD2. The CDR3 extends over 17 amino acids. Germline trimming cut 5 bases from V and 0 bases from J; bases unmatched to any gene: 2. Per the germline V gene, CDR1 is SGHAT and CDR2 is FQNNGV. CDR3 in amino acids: CASSRTSGGTNTGELFF. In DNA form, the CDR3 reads TGTGCCAGCAGCCGGACTAGCGGGGGGACGAACACCGGGGAGCTGTTTTTT.

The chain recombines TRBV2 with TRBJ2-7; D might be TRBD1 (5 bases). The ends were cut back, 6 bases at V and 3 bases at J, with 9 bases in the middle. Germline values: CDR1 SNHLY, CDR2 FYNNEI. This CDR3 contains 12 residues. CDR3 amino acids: CASRPTGYEQYF. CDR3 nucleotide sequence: TGTGCCAGCAGGCCAACAGGCTACGAGCAGTACTTC.

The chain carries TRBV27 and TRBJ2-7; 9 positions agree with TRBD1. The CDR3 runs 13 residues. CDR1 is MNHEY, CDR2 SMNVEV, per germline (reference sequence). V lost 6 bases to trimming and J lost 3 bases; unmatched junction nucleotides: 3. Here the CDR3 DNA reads TGTGCCAGCAGGACAGGGGGTGACTACGAGCAGTACTTC. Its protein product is CASRTGGDYEQYF.

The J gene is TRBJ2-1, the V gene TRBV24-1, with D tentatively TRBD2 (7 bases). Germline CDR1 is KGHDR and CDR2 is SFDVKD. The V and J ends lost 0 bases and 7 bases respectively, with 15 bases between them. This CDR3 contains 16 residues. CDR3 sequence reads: CATSDLPGGRKNEQFF. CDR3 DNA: TGTGCCACCAGTGATTTGCCCGGGGGGCGCAAAAATGAGCAGTTCTTC.

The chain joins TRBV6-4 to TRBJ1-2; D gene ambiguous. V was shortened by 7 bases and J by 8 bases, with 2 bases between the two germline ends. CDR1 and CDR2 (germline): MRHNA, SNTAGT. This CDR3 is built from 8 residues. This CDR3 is CASTGYTF. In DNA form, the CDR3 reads TGTGCCAGCACGGGCTACACCTTC.

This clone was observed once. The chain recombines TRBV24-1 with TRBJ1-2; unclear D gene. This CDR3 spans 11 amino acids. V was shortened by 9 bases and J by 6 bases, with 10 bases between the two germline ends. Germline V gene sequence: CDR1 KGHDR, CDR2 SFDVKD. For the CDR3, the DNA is TGTGCCACCGGCGGGGTTGATGGCTACACCTTC. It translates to CATGGVDGYTF.

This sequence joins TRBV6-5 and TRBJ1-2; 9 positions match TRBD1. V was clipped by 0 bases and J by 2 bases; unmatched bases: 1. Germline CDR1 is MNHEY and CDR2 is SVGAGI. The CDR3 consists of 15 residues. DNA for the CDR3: TGTGCCAGCAGTTACTCGACAGGGGGGAACTATGGCTACACCTTC. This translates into CASSYSTGGNYGYTF.

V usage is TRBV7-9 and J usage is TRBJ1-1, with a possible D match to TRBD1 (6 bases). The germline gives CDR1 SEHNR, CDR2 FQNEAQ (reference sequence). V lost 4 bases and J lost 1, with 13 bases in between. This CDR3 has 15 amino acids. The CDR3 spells CASSSQQGWNTEAFF. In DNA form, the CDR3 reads TGTGCCAGCAGCTCTCAACAGGGATGGAACACTGAAGCTTTCTTT.

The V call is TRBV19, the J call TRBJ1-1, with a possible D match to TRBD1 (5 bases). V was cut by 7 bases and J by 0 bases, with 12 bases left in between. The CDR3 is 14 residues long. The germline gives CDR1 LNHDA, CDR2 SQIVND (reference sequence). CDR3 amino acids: CASNPTDLNTEAFF. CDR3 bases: TGTGCCAGTAACCCGACAGATCTGAACACTGAAGCTTTCTTT.

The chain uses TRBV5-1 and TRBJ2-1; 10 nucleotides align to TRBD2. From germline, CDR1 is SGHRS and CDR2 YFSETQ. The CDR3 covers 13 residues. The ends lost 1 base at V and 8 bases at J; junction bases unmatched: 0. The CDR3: CASSLLAGDEQFF. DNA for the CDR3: TGCGCCAGCAGCTTGCTAGCGGGGGATGAGCAGTTCTTC.

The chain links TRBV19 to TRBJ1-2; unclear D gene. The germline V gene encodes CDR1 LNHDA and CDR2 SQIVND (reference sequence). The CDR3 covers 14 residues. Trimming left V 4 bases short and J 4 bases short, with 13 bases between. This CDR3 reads CASSTEASTYGYTF. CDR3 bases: TGTGCCAGTAGTACGGAGGCAAGTACCTATGGCTACACCTTC.

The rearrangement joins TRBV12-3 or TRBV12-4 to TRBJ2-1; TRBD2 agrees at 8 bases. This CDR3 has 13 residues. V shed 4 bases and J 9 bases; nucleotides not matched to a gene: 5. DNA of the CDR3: TGTGCCAGCAGTTGGACTAGCATCCGTGAGCAGTTCTTC. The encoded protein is CASSWTSIREQFF.

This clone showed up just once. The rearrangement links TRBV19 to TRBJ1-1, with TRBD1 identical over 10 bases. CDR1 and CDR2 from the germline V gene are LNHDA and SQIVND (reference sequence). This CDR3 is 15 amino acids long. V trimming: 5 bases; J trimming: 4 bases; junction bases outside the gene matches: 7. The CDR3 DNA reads TGTGCCAGTAGTTCGGGACAGGGGATGAGCACTGAAGCTTTCTTT. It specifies CASSSGQGMSTEAFF.

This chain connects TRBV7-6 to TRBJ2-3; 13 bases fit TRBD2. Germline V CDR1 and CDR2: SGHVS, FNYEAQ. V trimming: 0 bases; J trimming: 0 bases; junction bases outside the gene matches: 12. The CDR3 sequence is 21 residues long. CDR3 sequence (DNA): TGTGCCAGCAGCTTAGCGCTAATGCCGGGACTAGCGGGGAGGAGCACAGATACGCAGTATTTT. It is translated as CASSLALMPGLAGRSTDTQYF.